Shown below are 2 T cell receptor beta chains from a single sample sequenced in a study of beta chain features in type 1 diabetes. Every bit of the isolated RNA underwent reverse transcription, so sequencing read expressed TCRB transcripts. This table comes from immunoSEQ multiplex PCR, and its TCRdb copy is limited to in-frame clones, with some not included. There are a few hundred thousand clones in the sample; roughly 13% occur only once, and around 0.035% lies in the top ten. The sequenced material came from naive CD4+ T cells from blood. All receptors derive from a man aged 25-40 years in good health.

Note on this clone: A much larger clone lies one base from this, so it may be a read error. The chain has TRBV2 and TRBJ2-1; D gene unclear. V shed 5 bases and J shed 6 bases, with 2 bases lying between them. The CDR3 runs 10 residues. Germline CDR1 reads SNHLY; CDR2 reads FYNNEI. Here the CDR3 DNA reads TGTGCCAGCAGTCGCAATGAGCAGTTCTTC. Translating gives CASSRNEQFF.

This clone was seen only a few times. This chain connects TRBV11-3 to TRBJ2-1, with D perhaps matching TRBD1 (6 bases). From germline, CDR1 is SGHNT and CDR2 YENEEA. The germline V and J ends were trimmed by 3 bases and 6 bases, with 15 bases remaining between them. CDR3 size: 15 residues. CDR3 sequence reads: CASSFRGGGFNEQFF. CDR3 nucleotide sequence: TGTGCCAGCAGCTTCAGGGGCGGAGGCTTCAATGAGCAGTTCTTC. The variable domain in full, completed from reference TRBV11-3 and TRBJ2-1, reads EAGVVQSPRYKIIEKKQPVAFWCNPISGHNTLYWYLQNLGQGPELLIRYENEEAVDDSQLPKDRFSAERLKGVDSTLKIQPAELGDSAVYLCASSFRGGGFNEQFFGPGTRLTVL.